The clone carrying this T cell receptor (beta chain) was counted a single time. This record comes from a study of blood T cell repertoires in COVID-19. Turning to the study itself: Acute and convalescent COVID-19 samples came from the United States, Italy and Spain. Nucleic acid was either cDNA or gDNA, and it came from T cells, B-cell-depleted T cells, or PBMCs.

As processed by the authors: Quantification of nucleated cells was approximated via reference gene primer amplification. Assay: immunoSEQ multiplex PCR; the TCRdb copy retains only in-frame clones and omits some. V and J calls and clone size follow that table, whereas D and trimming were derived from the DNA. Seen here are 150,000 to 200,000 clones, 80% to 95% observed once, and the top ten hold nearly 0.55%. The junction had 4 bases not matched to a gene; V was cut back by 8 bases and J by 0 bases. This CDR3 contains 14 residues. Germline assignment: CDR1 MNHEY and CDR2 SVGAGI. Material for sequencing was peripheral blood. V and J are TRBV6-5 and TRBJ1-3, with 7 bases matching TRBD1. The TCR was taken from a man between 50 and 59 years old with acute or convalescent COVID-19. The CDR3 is CASPRDSSGNTIYF. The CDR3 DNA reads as TGTGCCAGCCCCCGGGACAGCTCTGGAAACACCATATATTTT.